Listed below are T cell receptor beta chains from one sample, sequenced in a study of patients and donors after allogeneic stem cell transplantation. From the RT-PCR reads, TCRdb called clonotypes with MiXCR, one entry per CDR3 protein. Among around 240,000 distinct CDR3 sequences listed, roughly 13% were seen once. Sequencing was performed on blood, either unsorted or a sorted T cell fraction (not recorded which). These receptor sequences come from a human donor who was either an allogeneic HSCT recipient or a stem cell or donor lymphocyte infusion donor (not recorded which). It is not recorded whose cells these are; they may come from a transplant donor. The CDR3 runs from the conserved cysteine through the conserved F or W. The order of the fields is V gene, clone size, D gene, J gene, CDR3 DNA, CDR3 protein. The D gene is left open where the match is weak. Expanded clones are given a class, and other clones once, few, many or no size at all.

V: TRBV14; size: -; D: TRBD1; J: TRBJ2-6; DNA: TGTGCCAGCAGCCAAGATTTCCCCCTGGACAGGGCCTTTGGGGCCAACGTCCTGACTTTC; CDR3: CASSQDFPLDRAFGANVLTF
V: TRBV5-6; size: -; D: -; J: TRBJ2-5; DNA: TGTGCCAGCATTAGCGCCAACCAAGAGACCCAGTACTTC; CDR3: CASISANQETQYF
V: TRBV9; size: few; D: TRBD1; J: TRBJ2-1; DNA: TGTGCCAGCAGCTTGGGGGACAGCCCCGGGAATGAGCAGTTCTTC; CDR3: CASSLGDSPGNEQFF
V: TRBV7-2; size: few; D: -; J: TRBJ2-7; DNA: TGTGCCAGCAGCTTACAGGGGGGAAATTCCTACGAGCAGTACTTC; CDR3: CASSLQGGNSYEQYF
V: TRBV7-9; size: -; D: -; J: TRBJ1-4; DNA: TGTGCCAGCAGCTTAGGTACAGGCCAGGATGAAAAACTGTTTTTT; CDR3: CASSLGTGQDEKLFF
V: TRBV4-1; size: many; D: TRBD2; J: TRBJ2-2; DNA: TGCGCCAGCAGCTGGACTAGCGGATACACCGGGGAGCTGTTTTTT; CDR3: CASSWTSGYTGELFF
V: TRBV2; size: -; D: -; J: TRBJ2-3; DNA: TGTGCCTGCGGCAGGGAGAGTACGCAGTATTTT; CDR3: CACGRESTQYF
V: TRBV25-1; size: few; D: -; J: TRBJ1-5; DNA: TGTGCCAGCAGTGAATCGGAGGGGGGAAGCAATCAGCCCCAGCATTTT; CDR3: CASSESEGGSNQPQHF
V: TRBV5-4; size: -; D: -; J: TRBJ2-1; DNA: TGTGCCAGCAGCTCCCCGGGGACGTTTTGGGAGTTCTTC; CDR3: CASSSPGTFWEFF
V: TRBV28; size: few; D: -; J: TRBJ2-7; DNA: TGTGCCAGCAGTTTTAAAGGAGGAGGGTACTTC; CDR3: CASSFKGGGYF
V: TRBV2; size: few; D: TRBD1; J: TRBJ2-1; DNA: TGTGCCAGCAGTACAGGGGGGCAAGAACAGTTCTTC; CDR3: CASSTGGQEQFF
V: TRBV20-1; size: -; D: -; J: TRBJ1-6; DNA: TGCAGTGCTAGGCGGGGGGCCTCCTATAATTCACCCCTCCACTTT; CDR3: CSARRGASYNSPLHF
V: TRBV5-5; size: few; D: TRBD1; J: TRBJ1-4; DNA: TGTGCCAGCAGCAGAACAGGGGAGACTAATGAAAAACTGTTTTTT; CDR3: CASSRTGETNEKLFF
V: TRBV3-1; size: few; D: -; J: TRBJ2-5; DNA: TGTGCCAGCAGTCGTAGCGGACAAGAGACCCAGTACTTC; CDR3: CASSRSGQETQYF
V: TRBV29-1; size: -; D: -; J: TRBJ2-3; DNA: TGCAGCGTTGGCGTAGGGCAGGGCAGGACAGATATGCAGTATTTT; CDR3: CSVGVGQGRTDMQYF
V: TRBV7-9; size: -; D: TRBD1; J: TRBJ2-7; DNA: TGTGCCAGCAGCTTAAAGACAGGGGGCCTCTACGAGCAGTACTTC; CDR3: CASSLKTGGLYEQYF
V: TRBV5-1; size: -; D: -; J: TRBJ1-5; DNA: TGCGCCAGCAGCTCGGAGGGCCCTCAGCCCCAGCATTTT; CDR3: CASSSEGPQPQHF
V: TRBV5-1; size: -; D: -; J: TRBJ2-7; DNA: TGCGCCAGCGAACTGGACGGCCTCTCCTACGAGCAGTACTTC; CDR3: CASELDGLSYEQYF
V: TRBV7-2; size: -; D: TRBD1; J: TRBJ2-1; DNA: TGTGCCAGCAGCGTAAGACAGGGAAGCAATGAGCAGTTCTTC; CDR3: CASSVRQGSNEQFF
V: TRBV7-9; size: many; D: TRBD2; J: TRBJ2-1; DNA: TGTGCCAGCAGCTTATCGGGAGGAGACAATGAGCAGTTCTTC; CDR3: CASSLSGGDNEQFF
V: TRBV20-1; size: -; D: -; J: TRBJ1-2; DNA: TGCAGTGCCCCCCTGGGCCGGGGTTATGGCTACACCTTC; CDR3: CSAPLGRGYGYTF
V: TRBV12-3/TRBV12-4; size: many; D: TRBD1; J: TRBJ1-2; DNA: TGTGCCAGCACTTTGTCAATACAGGGGAAAGGCTACACCTTC; CDR3: CASTLSIQGKGYTF
V: TRBV6-2/TRBV6-3; size: -; D: -; J: TRBJ1-6; DNA: TGTGCCAGCAGTAAATTCAGGACTAATAATTCACCCCTCCACTTT; CDR3: CASSKFRTNNSPLHF
V: TRBV11-3; size: -; D: -; J: TRBJ2-1; DNA: TGTGCCAGCAGCTTAGTGGAGGGCTATGAGCAGTTCTTC; CDR3: CASSLVEGYEQFF
V: TRBV6-1; size: -; D: -; J: TRBJ2-3; DNA: TGTGCCAGCAGTGAAGTGGATACGCAGTATTTT; CDR3: CASSEVDTQYF
V: TRBV20-1; size: few; D: -; J: TRBJ1-1; DNA: TGCAGTGCTAGGGTTAGGAGGGGGTTGATCAACACTGAAGCTTTCTTT; CDR3: CSARVRRGLINTEAFF
V: TRBV24-1; size: -; D: -; J: TRBJ2-1; DNA: TGTGCCACCGGGGGTACCCCGGGTGAGCAGTTCTTC; CDR3: CATGGTPGEQFF
V: TRBV2; size: -; D: -; J: TRBJ1-2; DNA: TGTGCCAGCCGCCTTGCGGGGATGCGCTACACCTTC; CDR3: CASRLAGMRYTF
V: TRBV4-2; size: few; D: TRBD2; J: TRBJ2-7; DNA: TGTGCCAGCACCCGGTCGGTAGCGGGGGCGAGCTCCTACGAGCAGTACTTC; CDR3: CASTRSVAGASSYEQYF
V: TRBV7-7; size: many; D: -; J: TRBJ2-5; DNA: TGTGCCAGCAGCTCGGACTTTAGAGGGGAGACCCAGTACTTC; CDR3: CASSSDFRGETQYF
V: TRBV20-1; size: many; D: -; J: TRBJ2-5; DNA: TGCAGTGCTAGAGTGGCAGGGAGTAGGGAGACCCAGTACTTC; CDR3: CSARVAGSRETQYF
V: TRBV11-3; size: many; D: TRBD1; J: TRBJ2-2; DNA: TGTGCCAGCAGCCAAGTCAGGGGGCCCGGGGAGCTGTTTTTT; CDR3: CASSQVRGPGELFF
V: TRBV3-1; size: many; D: -; J: TRBJ1-3; DNA: TGTGCCAGCAGCCATGACATAGGAAACACCATATATTTT; CDR3: CASSHDIGNTIYF
V: TRBV6-1; size: -; D: -; J: TRBJ1-1; DNA: TGTGCCAGCAGCCGCCGCGGATTAGGGGGATCAAACACTGAAGCTTTCTTT; CDR3: CASSRRGLGGSNTEAFF
V: TRBV29-1; size: -; D: -; J: TRBJ2-7; DNA: TGCAGCGTTGCCCTTAAGGGACGGATCTACGAGCAGTACTTC; CDR3: CSVALKGRIYEQYF
V: TRBV11-1; size: -; D: -; J: TRBJ2-3; DNA: TGTGCCAGCAGCCAAGGGCTGGGGGCGCTAGCAAACACAGATACGCAGTATTTT; CDR3: CASSQGLGALANTDTQYF
V: TRBV20-1; size: -; D: -; J: TRBJ2-5; DNA: TGCAGTGGTCTCACCCTCGGGGGCTTCAAAGAGACCCAGTACTTC; CDR3: CSGLTLGGFKETQYF
V: TRBV20-1; size: many; D: -; J: TRBJ1-1; DNA: TGCAGTGCCGCGGGACGACTGAACACTGAAGCTTTCTTT; CDR3: CSAAGRLNTEAFF
V: TRBV7-8; size: few; D: -; J: TRBJ1-5; DNA: TGTGCCAGCAGCTTAGATCGGGACAACAATCAGCCCCAGCATTTT; CDR3: CASSLDRDNNQPQHF
V: TRBV20-1; size: few; D: -; J: TRBJ2-2; DNA: TGCAGTGCTAGACAGGGTTCGGTCGGGGAGCTGTTTTTT; CDR3: CSARQGSVGELFF
V: TRBV20-1; size: -; D: -; J: TRBJ2-5; DNA: TGCAGTGCTAGAAGACAGGGAGGTTCAAGGGGCCAGTACTTC; CDR3: CSARRQGGSRGQYF
V: TRBV30; size: few; D: -; J: TRBJ1-1; DNA: TGTGCCTGGAGCCCCTACGGGGTCGAAGCTTTCTTT; CDR3: CAWSPYGVEAFF
V: TRBV6-5; size: -; D: -; J: TRBJ1-6; DNA: TGTGCCAGCAGTTACGGAGAAAACTGGGGTTCACCCCTCCACTTT; CDR3: CASSYGENWGSPLHF
V: TRBV18; size: -; D: -; J: TRBJ1-2; DNA: TGTGCCAGCTCACCACCCCGTACTTACTATGGCTACACCTTC; CDR3: CASSPPRTYYGYTF
V: TRBV7-3; size: -; D: TRBD2; J: TRBJ2-3; DNA: TGTGCCAGCAGCTTAGCAGTTAGCGGGGGGCGCACAGATACGCAGTATTTT; CDR3: CASSLAVSGGRTDTQYF
V: TRBV6-2/TRBV6-3; size: -; D: -; J: TRBJ2-7; DNA: TGTGCCAGCAGTTACCAGAACTCCTACGAGCAGTACTTC; CDR3: CASSYQNSYEQYF
V: TRBV19; size: few; D: -; J: TRBJ1-6; DNA: TGTGCCAGTAGTCCGGACAGAAGGTCACCCCTCCACTTT; CDR3: CASSPDRRSPLHF
V: TRBV24-1; size: -; D: TRBD2; J: TRBJ2-5; DNA: TGTGCCACCAGTGACATGACTAGCATGGAGACCCAGTACTTC; CDR3: CATSDMTSMETQYF
V: TRBV6-1; size: -; D: -; J: TRBJ2-2; DNA: TGTGCCAGCAGTGAATCGGAGACATCGAACACCGGGGAGCTGTTTTTT; CDR3: CASSESETSNTGELFF
V: TRBV12-3/TRBV12-4; size: many; D: -; J: TRBJ1-3; DNA: TGTGCCAGCAGTTTAGTGGGGGGAACCGCTGGAAACACCATATATTTT; CDR3: CASSLVGGTAGNTIYF
V: TRBV5-1; size: many; D: TRBD2; J: TRBJ2-1; DNA: TGCGCCAGCAGCTTGAGTATCGGGAGGGCCATACAAAATGAGCAGTTCTTC; CDR3: CASSLSIGRAIQNEQFF
V: TRBV29-1; size: -; D: -; J: TRBJ1-1; DNA: TGCAGCGTTGAAGATCGGGTTGGGGGCGAGGCTTTCTTT; CDR3: CSVEDRVGGEAFF
V: TRBV5-5; size: -; D: -; J: TRBJ2-6; DNA: TGTGCCAGCAGCTTGGCCAATCAGGGGCTCGGGGCCAACGTCCTGACTTTC; CDR3: CASSLANQGLGANVLTF
V: TRBV19; size: few; D: TRBD2; J: TRBJ2-7; DNA: TGTGCCAGTAGTATAGGGGCTAGCGGGACCCTCGAGCAGTACTTC; CDR3: CASSIGASGTLEQYF
V: TRBV5-6; size: -; D: TRBD2; J: TRBJ2-3; DNA: TGTGCCAGCAGCGGGGGACTAGCGGGGGGGCCCAATACGCAGTATTTT; CDR3: CASSGGLAGGPNTQYF
V: TRBV7-2; size: many; D: -; J: TRBJ1-1; DNA: TGTGCCAGCAGCTCTACCAGGGGCACTGAAGCTTTCTTT; CDR3: CASSSTRGTEAFF
V: TRBV12-5; size: -; D: TRBD1; J: TRBJ1-1; DNA: TGTGCTAGTGGTGGGGACAGGGGCACTGAAGCTTTCTTT; CDR3: CASGGDRGTEAFF
V: TRBV12-3/TRBV12-4; size: many; D: TRBD1; J: TRBJ1-1; DNA: TGTGCCAGCAGTCGGACAGGGAACACTGAAGCTTTCTTT; CDR3: CASSRTGNTEAFF
V: TRBV2; size: few; D: -; J: TRBJ1-1; DNA: TGTGCCAGCTCGAGGGGAGTGAAGGGGAACACTGAAGCTTTCTTT; CDR3: CASSRGVKGNTEAFF